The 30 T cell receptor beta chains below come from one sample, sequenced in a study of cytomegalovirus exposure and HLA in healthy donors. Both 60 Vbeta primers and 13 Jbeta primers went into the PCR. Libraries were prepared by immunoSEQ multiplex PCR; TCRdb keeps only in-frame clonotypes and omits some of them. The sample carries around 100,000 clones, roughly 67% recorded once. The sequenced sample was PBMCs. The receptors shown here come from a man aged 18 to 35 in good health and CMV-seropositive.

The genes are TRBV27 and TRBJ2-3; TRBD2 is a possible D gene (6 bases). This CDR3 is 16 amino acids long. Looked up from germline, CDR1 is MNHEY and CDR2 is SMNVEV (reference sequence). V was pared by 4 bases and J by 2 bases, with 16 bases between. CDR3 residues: CASSSPRGTNTDTQYF. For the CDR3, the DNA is TGTGCCAGCAGTTCCCCGCGGGGAACAAACACAGATACGCAGTATTTT.

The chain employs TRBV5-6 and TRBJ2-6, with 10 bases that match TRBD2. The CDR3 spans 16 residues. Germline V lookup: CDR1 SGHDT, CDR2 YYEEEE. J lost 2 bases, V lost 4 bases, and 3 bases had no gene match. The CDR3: CASSLGTSAGANVLTF. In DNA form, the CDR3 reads TGTGCCAGCAGCCTCGGGACTAGCGCTGGGGCCAACGTCCTGACTTTC.

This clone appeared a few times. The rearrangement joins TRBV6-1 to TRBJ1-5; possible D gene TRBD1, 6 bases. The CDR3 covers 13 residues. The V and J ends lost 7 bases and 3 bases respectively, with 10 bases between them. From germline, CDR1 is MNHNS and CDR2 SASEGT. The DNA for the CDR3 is TGTGCCAGCATCCAGGGGAACAATCAGCCCCAGCATTTT. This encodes CASIQGNNQPQHF.

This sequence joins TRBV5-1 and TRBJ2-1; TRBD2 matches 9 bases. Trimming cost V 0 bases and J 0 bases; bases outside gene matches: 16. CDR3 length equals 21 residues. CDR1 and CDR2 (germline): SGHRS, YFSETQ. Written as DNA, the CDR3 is TGCGCCAGCAGCTTGGGTAGTCCCGGGACTAGCTTACCGAGCTCCTACAATGAGCAGTTCTTC. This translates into CASSLGSPGTSLPSSYNEQFF.

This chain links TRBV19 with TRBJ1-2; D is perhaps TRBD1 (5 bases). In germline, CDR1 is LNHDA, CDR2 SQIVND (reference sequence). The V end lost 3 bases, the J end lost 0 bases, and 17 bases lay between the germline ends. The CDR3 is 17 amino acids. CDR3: CASSMTAGMRSNYGYTF. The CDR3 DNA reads TGTGCCAGTAGTATGACGGCAGGGATGAGGTCTAACTATGGCTACACCTTC.

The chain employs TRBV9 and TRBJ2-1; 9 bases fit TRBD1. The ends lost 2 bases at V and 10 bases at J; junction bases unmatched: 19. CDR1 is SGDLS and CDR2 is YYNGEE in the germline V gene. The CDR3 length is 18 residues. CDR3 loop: CASSVNPRGTGLTLEQFF. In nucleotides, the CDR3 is TGTGCCAGCAGCGTTAACCCTCGGGGGACAGGGTTAACTTTAGAGCAGTTCTTC. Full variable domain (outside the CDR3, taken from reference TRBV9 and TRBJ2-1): DSGVTQTPKHLITATGQRVTLRCSPRSGDLSVYWYQQSLDQGLQFLIQYYNGEERAKGNILERFSAQQFPDLHSELNLSSLELGDSALYFCASSVNPRGTGLTLEQFFGPGTRLTVL.

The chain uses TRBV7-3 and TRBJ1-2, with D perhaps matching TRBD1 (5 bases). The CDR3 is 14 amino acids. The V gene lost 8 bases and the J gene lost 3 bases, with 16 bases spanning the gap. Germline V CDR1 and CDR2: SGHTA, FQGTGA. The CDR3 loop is CASASPGRYYGYTF. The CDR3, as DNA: TGTGCCAGCGCCTCTCCAGGGCGTTACTATGGCTACACCTTC. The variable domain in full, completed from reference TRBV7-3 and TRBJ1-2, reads GAGVSQTPSNKVTEKGKYVELRCDPISGHTALYWYRQSLGQGPEFLIYFQGTGAADDSGLPNDRFFAVRPEGSVSTLKIQRTERGDSAVYLCASASPGRYYGYTFGSGTRLTVV.

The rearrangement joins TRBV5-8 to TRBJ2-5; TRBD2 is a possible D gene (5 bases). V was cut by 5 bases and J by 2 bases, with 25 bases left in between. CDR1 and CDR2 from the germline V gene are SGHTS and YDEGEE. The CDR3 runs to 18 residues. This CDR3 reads CASSSIQLSGFLQETQYF. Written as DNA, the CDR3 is TGTGCCAGCAGTTCTATCCAACTTTCGGGGTTTCTACAAGAGACCCAGTACTTC.

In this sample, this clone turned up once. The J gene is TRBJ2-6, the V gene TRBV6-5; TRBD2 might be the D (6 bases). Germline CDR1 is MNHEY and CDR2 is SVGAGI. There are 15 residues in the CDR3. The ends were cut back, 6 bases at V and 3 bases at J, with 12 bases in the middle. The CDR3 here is CASSRGTDGANVLTF. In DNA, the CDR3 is TGTGCCAGCAGCCGGGGGACTGATGGGGCCAACGTCCTGACTTTC.

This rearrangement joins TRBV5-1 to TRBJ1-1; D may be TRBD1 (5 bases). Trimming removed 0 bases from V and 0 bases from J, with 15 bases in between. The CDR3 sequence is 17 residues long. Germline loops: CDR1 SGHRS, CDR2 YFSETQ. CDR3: CASSLGGGAYMNTEAFF. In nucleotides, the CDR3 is TGCGCCAGCAGCTTGGGGGGGGGAGCCTACATGAACACTGAAGCTTTCTTT.

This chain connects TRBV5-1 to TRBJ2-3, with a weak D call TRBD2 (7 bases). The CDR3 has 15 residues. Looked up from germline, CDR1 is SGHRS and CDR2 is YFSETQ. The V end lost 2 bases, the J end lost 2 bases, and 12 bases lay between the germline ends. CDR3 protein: CASSFRGDTTDTQYF. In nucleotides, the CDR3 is TGCGCCAGCAGCTTCCGGGGGGACACCACAGATACGCAGTATTTT.

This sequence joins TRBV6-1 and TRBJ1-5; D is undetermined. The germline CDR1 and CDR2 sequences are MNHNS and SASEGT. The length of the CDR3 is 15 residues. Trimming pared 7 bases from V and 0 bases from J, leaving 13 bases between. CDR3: CASTATANSNQPQHF. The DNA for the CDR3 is TGTGCCAGCACCGCAACAGCAAATAGCAATCAGCCCCAGCATTTT.

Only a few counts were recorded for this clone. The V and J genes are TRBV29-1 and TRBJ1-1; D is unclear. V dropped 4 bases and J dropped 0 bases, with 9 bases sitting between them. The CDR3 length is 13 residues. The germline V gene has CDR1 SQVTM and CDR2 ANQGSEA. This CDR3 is CSVGAEMNTEAFF. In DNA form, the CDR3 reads TGCAGCGTTGGGGCAGAGATGAACACTGAAGCTTTCTTT.

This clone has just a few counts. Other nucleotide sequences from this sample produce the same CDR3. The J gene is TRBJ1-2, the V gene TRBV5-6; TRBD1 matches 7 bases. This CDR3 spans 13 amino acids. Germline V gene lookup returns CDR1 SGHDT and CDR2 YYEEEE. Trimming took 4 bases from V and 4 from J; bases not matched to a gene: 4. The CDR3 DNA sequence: TGTGCCAGCAGCCTGGGACAGACCTATGGCTACACCTTC. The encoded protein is CASSLGQTYGYTF.

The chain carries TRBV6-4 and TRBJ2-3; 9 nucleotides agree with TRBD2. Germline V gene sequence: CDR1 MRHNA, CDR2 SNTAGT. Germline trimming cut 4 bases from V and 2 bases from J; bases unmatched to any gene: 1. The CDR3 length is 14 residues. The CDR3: CASSGGGATDTQYF. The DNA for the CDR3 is TGTGCCAGCAGTGGCGGGGGGGCCACAGATACGCAGTATTTT.

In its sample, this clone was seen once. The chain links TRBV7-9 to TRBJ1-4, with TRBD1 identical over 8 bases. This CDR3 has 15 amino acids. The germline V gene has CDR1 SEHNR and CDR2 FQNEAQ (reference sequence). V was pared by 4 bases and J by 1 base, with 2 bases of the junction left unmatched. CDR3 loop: CASSSGQGTNEKLFF. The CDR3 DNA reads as TGTGCCAGCAGCTCCGGACAGGGAACTAATGAAAAACTGTTTTTT.

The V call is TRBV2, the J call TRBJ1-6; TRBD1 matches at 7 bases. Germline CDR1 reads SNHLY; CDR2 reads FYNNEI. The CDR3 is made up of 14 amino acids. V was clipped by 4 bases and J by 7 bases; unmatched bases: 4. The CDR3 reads CASSAQGDNSPLHF. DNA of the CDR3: TGTGCCAGCAGTGCTCAGGGGGACAATTCACCCCTCCACTTT.

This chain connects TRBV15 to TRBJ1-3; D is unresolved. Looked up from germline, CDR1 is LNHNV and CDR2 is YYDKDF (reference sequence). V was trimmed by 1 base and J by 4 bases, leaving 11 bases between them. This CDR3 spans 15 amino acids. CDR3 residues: CATSRVGGSGNTIYF. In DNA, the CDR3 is TGTGCCACCAGCAGAGTAGGAGGGAGCGGAAACACCATATATTTT.

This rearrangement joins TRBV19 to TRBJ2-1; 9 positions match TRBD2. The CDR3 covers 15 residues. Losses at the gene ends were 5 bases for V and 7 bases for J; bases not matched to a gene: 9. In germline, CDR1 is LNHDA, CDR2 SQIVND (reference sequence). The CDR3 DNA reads TGTGCCAGTAGTCCTTATAGCGGGGGAGTTAATGAGCAGTTCTTC. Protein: CASSPYSGGVNEQFF.

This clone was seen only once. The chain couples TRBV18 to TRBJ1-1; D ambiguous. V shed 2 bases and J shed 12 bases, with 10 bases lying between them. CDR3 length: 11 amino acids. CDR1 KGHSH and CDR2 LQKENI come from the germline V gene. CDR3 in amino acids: CASSPTESTFF. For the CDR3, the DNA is TGTGCCAGCTCACCAACGGAGTCGACTTTCTTT. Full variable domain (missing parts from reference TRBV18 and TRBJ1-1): NAGVMQNPRHLVRRRGQEARLRCSPMKGHSHVYWYRQLPEEGLKFMVYLQKENIIDESGMPKERFSAEFPKEGPSILRIQQVVRGDSAAYFCASSPTESTFFGQGTRLTVV.

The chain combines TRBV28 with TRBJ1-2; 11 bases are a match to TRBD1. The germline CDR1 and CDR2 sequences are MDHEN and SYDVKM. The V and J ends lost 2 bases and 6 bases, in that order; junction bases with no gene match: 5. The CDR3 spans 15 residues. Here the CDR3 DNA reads TGTGCCAGCAGTTTAGCCGGGACAGGGGGGGATGGCTACACCTTC. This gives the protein CASSLAGTGGDGYTF.

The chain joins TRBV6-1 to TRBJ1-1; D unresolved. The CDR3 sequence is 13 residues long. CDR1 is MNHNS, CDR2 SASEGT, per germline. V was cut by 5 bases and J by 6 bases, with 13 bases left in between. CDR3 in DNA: TGTGCCAGCAGTCCCCCGGGTACCGCTGAAGCTTTCTTT. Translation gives CASSPPGTAEAFF.

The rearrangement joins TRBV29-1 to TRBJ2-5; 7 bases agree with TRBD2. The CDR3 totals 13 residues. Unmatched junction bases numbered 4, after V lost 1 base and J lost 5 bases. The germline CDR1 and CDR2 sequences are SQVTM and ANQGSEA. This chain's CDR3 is CSVEGAGGETQYF. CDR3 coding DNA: TGCAGCGTTGAAGGCGCCGGGGGGGAGACCCAGTACTTC.

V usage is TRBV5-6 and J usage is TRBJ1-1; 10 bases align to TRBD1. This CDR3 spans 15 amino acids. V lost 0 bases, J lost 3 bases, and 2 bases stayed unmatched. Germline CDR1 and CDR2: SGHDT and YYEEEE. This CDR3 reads CASSLAGQGDTEAFF. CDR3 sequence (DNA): TGTGCCAGCAGCTTGGCCGGACAGGGGGACACTGAAGCTTTCTTT.

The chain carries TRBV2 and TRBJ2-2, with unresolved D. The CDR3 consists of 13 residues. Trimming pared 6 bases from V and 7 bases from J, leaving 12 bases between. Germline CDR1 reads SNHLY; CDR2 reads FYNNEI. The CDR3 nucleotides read TGTGCCAGCAGAGGCAGGTCGAGCGGGGAGCTGTTTTTT. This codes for CASRGRSSGELFF. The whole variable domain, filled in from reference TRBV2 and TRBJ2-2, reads EPEVTQTPSHQVTQMGQEVILRCVPISNHLYFYWYRQILGQKVEFLVSFYNNEISEKSEIFDDQFSVERPDGSNFTLKIRSTKLEDSAMYFCASRGRSSGELFFGEGSRLTVL.

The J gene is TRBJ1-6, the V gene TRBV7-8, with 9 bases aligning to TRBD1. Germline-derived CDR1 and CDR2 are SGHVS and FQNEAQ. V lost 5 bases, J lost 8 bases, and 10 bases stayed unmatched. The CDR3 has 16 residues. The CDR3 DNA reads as TGTGCCAGCAGCAGTGGGGACAGGGTGTACGATTCACCCCTCCACTTT. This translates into CASSSGDRVYDSPLHF. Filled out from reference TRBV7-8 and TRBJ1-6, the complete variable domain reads GAGVSQSPRYKVAKRGQDVALRCDPISGHVSLFWYQQALGQGPEFLTYFQNEAQLDKSGLPSDRFFAERPEGSVSTLKIQRTQQEDSAVYLCASSSGDRVYDSPLHFGNGTRLTVT.

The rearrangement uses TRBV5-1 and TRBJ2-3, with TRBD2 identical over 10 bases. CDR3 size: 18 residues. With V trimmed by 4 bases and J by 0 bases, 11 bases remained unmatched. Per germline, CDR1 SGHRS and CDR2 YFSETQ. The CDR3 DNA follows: TGCGCCAGCAGCCCGCTCCTAGCGGGGGCGTCTAGCACAGATACGCAGTATTTT. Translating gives CASSPLLAGASSTDTQYF.

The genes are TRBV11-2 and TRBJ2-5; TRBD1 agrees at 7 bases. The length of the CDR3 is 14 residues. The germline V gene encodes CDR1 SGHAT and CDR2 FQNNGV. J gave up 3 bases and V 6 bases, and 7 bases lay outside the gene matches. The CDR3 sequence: CASRPNRGEETQYF. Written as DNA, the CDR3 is TGTGCCAGCAGACCAAACAGGGGTGAAGAGACCCAGTACTTC.

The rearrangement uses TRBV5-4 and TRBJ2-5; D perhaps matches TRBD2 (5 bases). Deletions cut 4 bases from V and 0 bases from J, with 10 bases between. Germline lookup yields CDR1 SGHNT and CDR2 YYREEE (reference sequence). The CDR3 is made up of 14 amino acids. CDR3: CASSPQRNQETQYF. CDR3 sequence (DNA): TGTGCCAGCAGCCCTCAGCGGAACCAAGAGACCCAGTACTTC.

The CDR3 sequence is CASSGRQGNTQYF. The CDR3 DNA follows: TGTGCCAGCAGTGGTAGACAGGGCAATACGCAGTATTTT. V and J are TRBV6-5 and TRBJ2-3, with 7 bases fitting TRBD1. The CDR3 extends over 13 amino acids. Germline V gene lookup returns CDR1 MNHEY and CDR2 SVGAGI. With V trimmed by 5 bases and J by 7 bases, 6 bases remained unmatched.